These 23 T cell receptor beta chains originate from one sample sequenced in a study of blood T cells in healthy people across ages. A sample-barcoded 5' primer and a J-beta primer mix were used in a second PCR of roughly 6 to 11 cycles. TCRdb passed the 5' RACE reads through MiXCR, listing each CDR3 protein once. The sample gives 1.4 million or so distinct CDR3 sequences, about 42% of which show up once; less than 5% is in the top ten. Sequenced: blood. The receptors derive from a woman between 18 and 30 years old in good health.

As regards this clonotype: A read error may explain this, as a much larger clone is one base away. V is TRBV28 and J is TRBJ2-3; 8 bases are shared with TRBD2. CDR3 length: 14 residues. Germline CDR1 reads MDHEN; CDR2 reads SYDVKM. With V trimmed by 5 bases and J by 2 bases, 3 bases remained unmatched. The CDR3 DNA is TGTGCCAGCAGTCGAGCGGGAGCCACAGATACGCAGTATTTT. Translation: CASSRAGATDTQYF.

This clonotype was seen a few times. This rearrangement joins TRBV10-3 to TRBJ1-5; D might be TRBD1 (6 bases). This CDR3 has 13 amino acids. The germline V gene encodes CDR1 ENHRY and CDR2 SYGVKD. The germline V and J ends were trimmed by 5 bases and 3 bases, with 8 bases remaining between them. In DNA form, the CDR3 reads TGTGCCATCAGTACAGGGTCCAATCAGCCCCAGCATTTT. This encodes CAISTGSNQPQHF.

The chain uses TRBV15 and TRBJ2-6, with D hard to call. Germline CDR1 LNHNV, CDR2 YYDKDF (reference sequence). Trimming took off 8 bases at V and 0 bases at J, with 5 bases between the two ends. This CDR3 has 13 amino acids. In DNA form, the CDR3 reads TGTGCCACCTCTTCCTCTGGGGCCAACGTCCTGACTTTC. This translates into CATSSSGANVLTF.

The chain combines TRBV10-2 with TRBJ2-6; D unresolved. The CDR3 extends over 15 amino acids. Per the germline V gene, CDR1 is WSHSY and CDR2 is SAAADI. Between the trimmed V and J ends, which lost 6 bases and 1 base, there was a span of 10 bases. The CDR3 region has the DNA TGCGCCAGCAGATCTGTCACGTCTGGGGCCAACGTCCTGACTTTC. This encodes CASRSVTSGANVLTF.

This chain uses TRBV7-2 with TRBJ2-4; 10 bases match TRBD2. This CDR3 spans 13 amino acids. Trimming cost V 6 bases and J 7 bases; bases outside gene matches: 3. Germline-derived CDR1 and CDR2 are SGHTA and FQGNSA. The CDR3 here is CASSTSGVNIQYF. The CDR3 DNA follows: TGTGCCAGCAGTACTAGCGGGGTCAACATTCAGTACTTC.

The V gene is TRBV5-1, the J gene TRBJ2-4; TRBD1 matches 8 bases. Trimming cost V 2 bases and J 8 bases; bases outside gene matches: 6. The CDR3 is 14 residues long. Germline CDR1 reads SGHRS; CDR2 reads YFSETQ. CDR3 nucleotides: TGCGCCAGCAGCTTAGCAGGGGGCGCCTACATTCAGTACTTC. Encoded protein: CASSLAGGAYIQYF.

V gene TRBV4-3 combines with J gene TRBJ2-7; D is undetermined. Germline V CDR1 and CDR2: LGHNA, YSLEER. Trimming pared 1 base from V and 7 bases from J, leaving 17 bases between. The CDR3 sequence is 15 residues long. DNA of the CDR3: TGCGCCAGCAGCCAAGGTCTCACACCGAACAATGAGCAGTACTTC. Translating it yields CASSQGLTPNNEQYF.

In the case of this clonotype: Germline is not matched at one junction end, which may reflect a read error. The chain employs TRBV18 and TRBJ1-1; 8 nucleotides line up with TRBD1. CDR1 and CDR2 (germline): KGHSH, LQKENI. CDR3 size: 15 residues. CDR3 loop: CASSPPGQENTEAFF. CDR3 nucleotides: TGTGCCAGCTCCCCACCGGGACAGGAAAACACTGAAGCTTTCTTT.

The chain links TRBV29-1 to TRBJ2-4; D is possibly TRBD2 (5 bases). Near its end, the DNA agrees better with TRBJ2-7, so the J call may be wrong. The CDR3 has 14 residues. The germline gives CDR1 SQVTM, CDR2 ANQGSEA. The CDR3, as DNA: TGCAGCGTCGGACCGGGCCCCGAGGGCTACGAGCAGTACTTC. It codes for CSVGPGPEGYEQYF.

This chain joins TRBV4-2 and TRBJ1-5; 12 bases agree with TRBD1. Germline trimming cut 1 base from V and 5 bases from J; bases unmatched to any gene: 12. The germline gives CDR1 LGHNA, CDR2 YNFKEQ. The CDR3 consists of 19 residues. Here the CDR3 reads CASSQGAGTGGIGDQPQHF. CDR3 nucleotide sequence: TGTGCCAGCAGCCAAGGGGCCGGGACAGGGGGCATCGGAGATCAGCCCCAGCATTTT.

This clonotype was detected only a few times. This chain uses TRBV4-3 with TRBJ2-7; TRBD1 matches 10 bases. The V gene's germline CDR1 is LGHNA and CDR2 YSLEER. The J segment lost 4 bases and the V segment lost 0 bases, leaving 6 bases of the junction unmatched. The CDR3 totals 16 residues. This CDR3 reads CASSQDLGGQGYEQYF. The CDR3 DNA sequence: TGCGCCAGCAGCCAAGATCTAGGGGGACAGGGGTACGAGCAGTACTTC.

This clonotype was recorded once. V gene TRBV4-2 combines with J gene TRBJ2-5, with 11 bases fitting TRBD2. Germline assignment: CDR1 LGHNA and CDR2 YNFKEQ. Trimming took 0 bases from V and 11 from J; bases not matched to a gene: 8. The CDR3 is 15 amino acids. CDR3 nucleotide sequence: TGTGCCAGCAGCCAAGATACTAGCGGGAGTTGGGAGCAGTACTTC. Residues: CASSQDTSGSWEQYF.

This chain links TRBV20-1 with TRBJ1-1; unclear D gene. The V gene's germline CDR1 is DFQATT and CDR2 SNEGSKA (reference sequence). The CDR3 loop spans 11 amino acids. Trimming took 6 bases from V and 3 from J, leaving 8 bases between them. CDR3 in DNA: TGCAGTGCCCCGACCTACACTGAAGCTTTCTTT. It yields the protein CSAPTYTEAFF.

The sample holds a few counts of this clonotype. V is TRBV7-3 and J is TRBJ2-1; D is possibly TRBD1 or TRBD2 (6 bases each). This CDR3 has 17 amino acids. The germline V gene encodes CDR1 SGHTA and CDR2 FQGTGA. Between the trimmed V and J ends, which lost 5 bases and 2 bases, there was a span of 19 bases. This CDR3 is CASSPHGGRAAYNEQFF. The CDR3 bases are TGTGCCAGCAGCCCCCATGGGGGGCGGGCGGCCTACAATGAGCAGTTCTTC.

This sequence joins TRBV2 and TRBJ2-1; D might be TRBD1 (7 bases). V was pared by 2 bases and J by 7 bases, with 12 bases between. The CDR3 extends over 14 amino acids. Germline V lookup: CDR1 SNHLY, CDR2 FYNNEI. The CDR3 nucleotides are TGTGCCAGCAGTGAACAGGGGGGATGGAATGAGCAGTTCTTC. Its protein product is CASSEQGGWNEQFF.

This rearrangement joins TRBV7-8 to TRBJ1-5, with unresolved D. V lost 3 bases and J 5 bases, leaving 8 bases between the germline ends. Germline CDR1 reads SGHVS; CDR2 reads FQNEAQ. This CDR3 has 13 amino acids. The CDR3 nucleotides are TGTGCCAGCAGCTTGCCCCCGGATCAGCCCCAGCATTTT. The encoded protein is CASSLPPDQPQHF.

A word on this clonotype: A much larger clonotype is one base distant, so this may be a read error. The rearrangement uses TRBV12-5 and TRBJ2-3; D is undetermined. Trimming removed 1 base at V and 1 base at J, with 9 bases between. The germline CDR1 and CDR2 sequences are LGHNT and FRNRAP. The CDR3 is 15 amino acids. This CDR3 is CASGLALMGTDTQYF. CDR3 sequence (DNA): TGTGCTAGTGGTTTGGCTCTGATGGGCACAGATACGCAGTATTTT. Together with reference TRBV12-5 and TRBJ2-3, the CDR3 gives the full variable domain: DARVTQTPRHKVTEMGQEVTMRCQPILGHNTVFWYRQTMMQGLELLAYFRNRAPLDDSGMPKDRFSAEMPDATLATLKIQPSEPRDSAVYFCASGLALMGTDTQYFGPGTRLTVL.

This clonotype was observed a single time. The V and J genes are TRBV7-2 and TRBJ1-2; 9 bases line up with TRBD1. Germline-derived CDR1 and CDR2 are SGHTA and FQGNSA. The CDR3 spans 15 residues. The junction had 7 bases not matched to a gene; V was cut back by 2 bases and J by 6 bases. Here the CDR3 DNA reads TGTGCCAGCAGCTTAACTCCAGGACAGGGGCATGGCTACACCTTC. This translates into CASSLTPGQGHGYTF.

This clonotype was seen more than once but under ten times. This chain links TRBV6-2 or TRBV6-3 with TRBJ2-3, with TRBD2 matching 10 bases. With 3 bases clipped from V and 1 base from J, the junction kept 4 bases outside the gene matches. The CDR3 is 16 amino acids. The germline CDR1 and CDR2 sequences are MNHEY and SVGEGT. Written as DNA, the CDR3 is TGTGCCAGCAGTTATAGGGGGACTAGCGGCACAGATACGCAGTATTTT. Translating gives CASSYRGTSGTDTQYF.

Many counts were recorded for this clonotype. This chain connects TRBV20-1 to TRBJ2-3; D possibly uses TRBD1 or TRBD2 (5 bases each). This CDR3 region has 17 residues. Looked up from germline, CDR1 is DFQATT and CDR2 is SNEGSKA (reference sequence). V was pared by 3 bases and J by 0 bases, with 19 bases between. The CDR3 region is CSARGVGGLPSTDTQYF. In DNA, the CDR3 is TGCAGTGCTAGGGGGGTCGGCGGGCTACCTAGCACAGATACGCAGTATTTT.

V and J are TRBV4-3 and TRBJ2-2, with TRBD2 identical over 10 bases. V was pared by 4 bases and J by 1 base, with 15 bases of the junction left unmatched. Germline V gives CDR1 LGHNA, CDR2 YSLEER. The CDR3 is 20 amino acids. The CDR3 nucleotides read TGCGCCAGCAGCCGCGGCGGAACTAGCGGGAAACTCGTGAACACCGGGGAGCTGTTTTTT. This sequence encodes CASSRGGTSGKLVNTGELFF.

This clonotype turned up a few times. The genes are TRBV12-3 or TRBV12-4 and TRBJ1-1, with D uncertain. This CDR3 comprises 12 residues. V gave up 8 bases and J gave up 6 bases, with 13 bases separating them. For the CDR3, the DNA is TGTGCCAGCTCACCCTCCGGCGCTGAAGCTTTCTTT. Protein: CASSPSGAEAFF.

The V call is TRBV27, the J call TRBJ1-2; 7 bases fit TRBD1. CDR3 size: 16 residues. Per germline, CDR1 MNHEY and CDR2 SMNVEV (reference sequence). J gave up 2 bases and V 5 bases, and 11 bases lay outside the gene matches. CDR3 DNA: TGTGCCAGCAGTCTAAAACCGGGACAGAGCAACTATGGCTACACCTTC. Its protein is CASSLKPGQSNYGYTF.